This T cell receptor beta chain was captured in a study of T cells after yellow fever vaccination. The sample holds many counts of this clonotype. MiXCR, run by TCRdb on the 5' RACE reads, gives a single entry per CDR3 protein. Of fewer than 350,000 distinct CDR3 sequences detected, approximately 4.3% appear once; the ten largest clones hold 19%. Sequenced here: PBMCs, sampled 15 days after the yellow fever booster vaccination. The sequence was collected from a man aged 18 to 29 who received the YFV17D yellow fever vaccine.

The CDR3 region is CAISDSYNEQFF. The CDR3 bases are TGTGCCATCAGTGACAGCTACAATGAGCAGTTCTTC. This chain uses TRBV10-3 with TRBJ2-1; D call uncertain. Germline values: CDR1 ENHRY, CDR2 SYGVKD. This CDR3 is built from 12 residues. With 3 bases removed from V and 3 bases from J, the gap between germline ends came to 3 bases.